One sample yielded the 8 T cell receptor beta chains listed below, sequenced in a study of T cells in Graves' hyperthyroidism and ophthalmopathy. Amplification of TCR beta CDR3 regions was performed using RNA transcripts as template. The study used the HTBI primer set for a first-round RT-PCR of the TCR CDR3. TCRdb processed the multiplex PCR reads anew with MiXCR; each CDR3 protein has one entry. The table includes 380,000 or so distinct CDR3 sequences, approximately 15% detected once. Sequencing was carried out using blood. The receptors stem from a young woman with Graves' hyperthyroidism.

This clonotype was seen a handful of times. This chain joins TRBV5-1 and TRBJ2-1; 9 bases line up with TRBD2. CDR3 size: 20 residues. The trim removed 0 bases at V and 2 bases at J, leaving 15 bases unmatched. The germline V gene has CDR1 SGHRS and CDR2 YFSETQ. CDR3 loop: CASSLGPLFLSGGPYNEQFF. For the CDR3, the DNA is TGCGCCAGCAGCTTGGGACCGCTTTTCCTTAGCGGGGGACCCTACAATGAGCAGTTCTTC.

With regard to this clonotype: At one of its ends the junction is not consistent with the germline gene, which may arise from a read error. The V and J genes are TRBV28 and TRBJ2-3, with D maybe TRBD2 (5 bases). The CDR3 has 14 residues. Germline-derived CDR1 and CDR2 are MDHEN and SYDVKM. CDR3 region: CAGSLAGSTDTQYF. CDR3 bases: TGTGCCGGCAGTTTGGCGGGCAGCACAGATACGCAGTATTTT.

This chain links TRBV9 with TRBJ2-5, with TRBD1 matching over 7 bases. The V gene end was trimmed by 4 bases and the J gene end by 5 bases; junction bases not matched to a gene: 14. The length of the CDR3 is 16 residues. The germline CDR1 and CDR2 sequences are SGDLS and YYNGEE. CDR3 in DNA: TGTGCCAGCAGCAAGGGGGCGGCTAGCTCCGGGGAGACCCAGTACTTC. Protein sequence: CASSKGAASSGETQYF.

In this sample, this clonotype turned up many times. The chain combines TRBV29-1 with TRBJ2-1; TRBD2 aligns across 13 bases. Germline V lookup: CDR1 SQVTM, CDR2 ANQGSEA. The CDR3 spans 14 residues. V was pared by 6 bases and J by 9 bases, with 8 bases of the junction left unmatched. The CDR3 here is CSVDGLAGAPEQFF. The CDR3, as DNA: TGCAGCGTCGATGGACTAGCGGGAGCCCCTGAGCAGTTCTTC.

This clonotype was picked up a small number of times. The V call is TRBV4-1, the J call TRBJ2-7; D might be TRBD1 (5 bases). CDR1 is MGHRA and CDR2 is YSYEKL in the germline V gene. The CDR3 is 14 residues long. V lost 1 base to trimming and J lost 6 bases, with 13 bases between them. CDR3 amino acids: CASSQAWGTPEQYF. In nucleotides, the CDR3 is TGCGCCAGCAGCCAAGCCTGGGGCACCCCCGAGCAGTACTTC.

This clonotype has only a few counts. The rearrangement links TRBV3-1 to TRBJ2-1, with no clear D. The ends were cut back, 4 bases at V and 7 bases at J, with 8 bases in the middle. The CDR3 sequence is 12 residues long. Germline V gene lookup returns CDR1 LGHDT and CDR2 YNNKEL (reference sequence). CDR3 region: CASSRAVNEQFF. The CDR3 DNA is TGTGCCAGCAGCCGGGCGGTGAATGAGCAGTTCTTC.

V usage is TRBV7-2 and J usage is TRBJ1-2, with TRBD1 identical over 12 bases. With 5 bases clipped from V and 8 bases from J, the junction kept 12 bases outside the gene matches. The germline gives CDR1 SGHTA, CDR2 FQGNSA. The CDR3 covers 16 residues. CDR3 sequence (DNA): TGTGCCAGCAGCCCGACGGGACAGGGGGCGTCGGGGGGCTACACCTTC. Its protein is CASSPTGQGASGGYTF.

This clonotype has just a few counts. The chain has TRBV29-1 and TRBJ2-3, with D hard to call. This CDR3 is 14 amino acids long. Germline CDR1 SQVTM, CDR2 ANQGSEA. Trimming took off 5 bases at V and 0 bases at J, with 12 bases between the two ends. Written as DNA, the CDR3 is TGCAGCGTTCTTACCTTGGATAGCACAGATACGCAGTATTTT. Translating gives CSVLTLDSTDTQYF.